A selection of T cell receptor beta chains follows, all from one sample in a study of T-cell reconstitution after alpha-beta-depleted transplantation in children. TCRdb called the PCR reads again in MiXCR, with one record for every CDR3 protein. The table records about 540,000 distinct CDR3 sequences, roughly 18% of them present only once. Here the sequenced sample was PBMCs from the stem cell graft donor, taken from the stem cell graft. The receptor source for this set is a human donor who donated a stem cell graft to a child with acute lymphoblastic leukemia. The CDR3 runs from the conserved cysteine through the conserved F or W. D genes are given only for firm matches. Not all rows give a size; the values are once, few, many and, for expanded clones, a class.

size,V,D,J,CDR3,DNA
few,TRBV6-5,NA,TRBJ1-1,CASSYPDRSNTEAFF,TGTGCCAGCAGTTACCCGGACAGATCGAACACTGAAGCTTTCTTT
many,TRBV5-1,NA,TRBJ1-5,CASSLGGNNQPQHF,TGCGCCAGCAGCTTGGGGGGGAACAATCAGCCCCAGCATTTT
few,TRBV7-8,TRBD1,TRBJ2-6,CASSLGPGQGATGANVLTF,TGTGCCAGCAGCTTGGGGCCGGGACAGGGGGCGACTGGGGCCAACGTCCTGACTTTC
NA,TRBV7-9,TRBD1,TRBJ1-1,CASRRGGAEAFF,TGTGCCAGCAGACGAGGGGGCGCTGAAGCTTTCTTT
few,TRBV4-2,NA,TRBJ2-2,CASSQDGERGDAPNTGELFF,TGTGCCAGCAGCCAAGATGGGGAACGCGGAGACGCCCCGAACACCGGGGAGCTGTTTTTT
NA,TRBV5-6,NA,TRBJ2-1,CASSLGVAVFDEQFF,TGTGCCAGCAGCTTGGGGGTCGCGGTGTTCGATGAGCAGTTCTTC
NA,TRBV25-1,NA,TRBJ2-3,CASSEYADTQYF,TGTGCCAGCAGTGAATATGCAGATACGCAGTATTTT
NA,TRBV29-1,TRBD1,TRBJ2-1,CSVGTGDNEQFF,TGCAGCGTAGGGACAGGGGACAATGAGCAGTTCTTC
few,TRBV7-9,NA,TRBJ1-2,CASRSNYGYTF,TGTGCCAGCCGATCTAACTATGGCTACACCTTC
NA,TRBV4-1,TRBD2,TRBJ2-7,CASSPRGSGRASMDEQYF,TGCGCCAGCAGCCCCCGTGGTAGCGGGAGGGCGTCGATGGACGAGCAGTACTTC